This TCR beta chain came from a study of T cell changes during pregnancy in multiple sclerosis. There are 16 residues in the CDR3. Trimming removed 0 bases from V and 1 base from J, with 10 bases in between. Per the germline V gene, CDR1 is MNHNS and CDR2 is SASEGT. TCRdb's table, derived via immunoSEQ multiplex PCR, lists solely in-frame clones and lacks some. The sample lists around 110,000 clones, just under 95% occurring once. This clonotype originated in a female donor with multiple sclerosis, enrolled in a pregnancy study. The V and J genes are TRBV6-1 and TRBJ1-5, with a tentative D call TRBD1 (6 bases). Sequences were derived from peripheral blood, sampled after pregnancy. Here the CDR3 reads CASSEAAGASNQPQHF. As DNA, the CDR3 is TGTGCCAGCAGTGAAGCGGCAGGGGCAAGCAATCAGCCCCAGCATTTT.